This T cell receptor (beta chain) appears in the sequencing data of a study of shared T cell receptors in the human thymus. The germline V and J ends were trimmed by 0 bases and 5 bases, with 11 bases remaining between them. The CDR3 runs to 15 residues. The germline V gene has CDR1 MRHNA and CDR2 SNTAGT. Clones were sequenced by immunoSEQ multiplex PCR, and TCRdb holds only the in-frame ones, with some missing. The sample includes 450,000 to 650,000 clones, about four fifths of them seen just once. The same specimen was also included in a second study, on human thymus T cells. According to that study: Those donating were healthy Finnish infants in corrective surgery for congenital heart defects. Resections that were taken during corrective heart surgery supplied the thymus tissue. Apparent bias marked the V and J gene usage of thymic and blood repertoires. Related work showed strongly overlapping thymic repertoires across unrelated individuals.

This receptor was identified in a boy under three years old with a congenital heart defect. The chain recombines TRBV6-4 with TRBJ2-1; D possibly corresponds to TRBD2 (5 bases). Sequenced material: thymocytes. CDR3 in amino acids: CASSDSSLAHNEQFF. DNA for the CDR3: TGTGCCAGCAGTGACTCGAGCCTAGCCCACAATGAGCAGTTCTTC.